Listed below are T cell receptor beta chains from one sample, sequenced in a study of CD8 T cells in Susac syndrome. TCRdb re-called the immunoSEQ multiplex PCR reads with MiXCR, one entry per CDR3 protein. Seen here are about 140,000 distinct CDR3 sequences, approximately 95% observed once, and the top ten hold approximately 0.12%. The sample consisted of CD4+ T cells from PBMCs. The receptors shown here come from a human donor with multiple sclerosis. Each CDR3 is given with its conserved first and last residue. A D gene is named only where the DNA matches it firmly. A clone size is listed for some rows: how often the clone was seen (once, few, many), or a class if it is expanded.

CDR3 DNA: TGCAGTGCTAGCCCCAAATATAGCAATCAGCCCCAGCATTTT; CDR3 protein: CSASPKYSNQPQHF; V gene: TRBV20-1; clone size: -; D gene: -; J gene: TRBJ1-5
CDR3 DNA: TGTGCCAGCAGCTTGGCCTTACTTCCCTACGAGCAGTACTTC; CDR3 protein: CASSLALLPYEQYF; V gene: TRBV5-4; clone size: -; D gene: -; J gene: TRBJ2-7
CDR3 DNA: TGTGCCAGCAGCAAAAGGGACAGGGAATACGACGAGCAGTACTTC; CDR3 protein: CASSKRDREYDEQYF; V gene: TRBV21-1; clone size: -; D gene: -; J gene: TRBJ2-7
CDR3 DNA: TGTGCCAGCGGACAGGGGGGGATCAACACTGAAGCTTTCTTT; CDR3 protein: CASGQGGINTEAFF; V gene: TRBV28; clone size: -; D gene: TRBD1; J gene: TRBJ1-1
CDR3 DNA: TGTGCCAGCAGCTTCGCCAGGGCGGCCTACGAGCAGTACTTC; CDR3 protein: CASSFARAAYEQYF; V gene: TRBV2; clone size: -; D gene: -; J gene: TRBJ2-7
CDR3 DNA: TGTGCCAGCACCTTCAGCGGTGGACCCTCTGGCTACACCTTC; CDR3 protein: CASTFSGGPSGYTF; V gene: TRBV27; clone size: -; D gene: -; J gene: TRBJ1-2
CDR3 DNA: TGTGCCAGCAGCTTCGGTCAGGGGAGGTACGAGCAGTACTTC; CDR3 protein: CASSFGQGRYEQYF; V gene: TRBV5-4; clone size: -; D gene: -; J gene: TRBJ2-7
CDR3 DNA: TGTGCCAGCAGTTCTCAGGGATATGGCTACACCTTC; CDR3 protein: CASSSQGYGYTF; V gene: TRBV27; clone size: -; D gene: -; J gene: TRBJ1-2
CDR3 DNA: TGTGCCAGCAGTTTAGGCAGGGAGTTTATTGGCTACACCTTC; CDR3 protein: CASSLGREFIGYTF; V gene: TRBV12-3/TRBV12-4; clone size: -; D gene: -; J gene: TRBJ1-2
CDR3 DNA: TGTGCCAGCAGTTTTTCCGGGGCAGCCAGCCGGCTATGGTACTTC; CDR3 protein: CASSFSGAASRLWYF; V gene: TRBV28; clone size: -; D gene: -; J gene: TRBJ2-7
CDR3 DNA: TGTGCCAGCACGGTGGGGACGGACGTGGGTAATACGCAGTATTTT; CDR3 protein: CASTVGTDVGNTQYF; V gene: TRBV7-8; clone size: -; D gene: -; J gene: TRBJ2-3
CDR3 DNA: TGTGCCATCAGTGAGTCCGATGTGGAGAACCTTGTTGGCACAGATACGCAGTATTTT; CDR3 protein: CAISESDVENLVGTDTQYF; V gene: TRBV10-3; clone size: -; D gene: -; J gene: TRBJ2-3
CDR3 DNA: TGCAGCGTGTCCCGGGACAGGGGGCAAAGGTATTTT; CDR3 protein: CSVSRDRGQRYF; V gene: TRBV29-1; clone size: -; D gene: TRBD1; J gene: TRBJ2-3
CDR3 DNA: TGCAGCGTCCAATCGACAGTGATCAATTCACCCCTCCACTTT; CDR3 protein: CSVQSTVINSPLHF; V gene: TRBV29-1; clone size: -; D gene: -; J gene: TRBJ1-6
CDR3 DNA: TGTGCCACCAGTGACCCTGATCGTGGGACAGGGGGCGGCTACACCTTC; CDR3 protein: CATSDPDRGTGGGYTF; V gene: TRBV24-1; clone size: -; D gene: TRBD1; J gene: TRBJ1-2
CDR3 DNA: TGCAGTGCTAGCCCATACCGGGACAGGGTTAACACTGAAGCTTTCTTT; CDR3 protein: CSASPYRDRVNTEAFF; V gene: TRBV20-1; clone size: once; D gene: TRBD1; J gene: TRBJ1-1
CDR3 DNA: TGTGCCAGCAGCGCCGCCGGGACAGGGGTCGGCTACACCTTC; CDR3 protein: CASSAAGTGVGYTF; V gene: TRBV9; clone size: -; D gene: TRBD1; J gene: TRBJ1-2
CDR3 DNA: TGTGCCTGGAGTGTCGGTGGACCCCATCAGTATTTT; CDR3 protein: CAWSVGGPHQYF; V gene: TRBV30; clone size: -; D gene: -; J gene: TRBJ2-3
CDR3 DNA: TGTGCCAGCAGCTCCTACAGCGGGGGGGCCGCAGATACGCAGTATTTT; CDR3 protein: CASSSYSGGAADTQYF; V gene: TRBV7-6; clone size: -; D gene: TRBD2; J gene: TRBJ2-3
CDR3 DNA: TGCAGCGTTTCGGGCCTGTCGAACACTGAAGCTTTCTTT; CDR3 protein: CSVSGLSNTEAFF; V gene: TRBV29-1; clone size: -; D gene: -; J gene: TRBJ1-1
CDR3 DNA: TGCAGTGCCGAGGGGGTTTACGCAGAGAGGGGCACAGATACGCAGTATTTT; CDR3 protein: CSAEGVYAERGTDTQYF; V gene: TRBV20-1; clone size: -; D gene: -; J gene: TRBJ2-3
CDR3 DNA: TGCGCCAGCAGCCCTTACGTCACGGCTGATGAGCAGTTCTTC; CDR3 protein: CASSPYVTADEQFF; V gene: TRBV4-1; clone size: -; D gene: -; J gene: TRBJ2-1
CDR3 DNA: TGTGCCAGCAGGGCTAGCGGGGCCTTCTACGAGCAGTACTTC; CDR3 protein: CASRASGAFYEQYF; V gene: TRBV25-1; clone size: -; D gene: TRBD2; J gene: TRBJ2-7
CDR3 DNA: TGCAGTGCTAGGCGGGCGATAGATTCACCCCTCCACTTT; CDR3 protein: CSARRAIDSPLHF; V gene: TRBV20-1; clone size: -; D gene: -; J gene: TRBJ1-6
CDR3 DNA: TGTGCCACCAGTGGAAGGGGGCCCCGTCAGCCCCAGCATTTT; CDR3 protein: CATSGRGPRQPQHF; V gene: TRBV24-1; clone size: -; D gene: TRBD1; J gene: TRBJ1-5
CDR3 DNA: TGTGCCAGCAGTTACCGCGTGGGGGCGGCTGGGGCCAACGTCCTGACTTTC; CDR3 protein: CASSYRVGAAGANVLTF; V gene: TRBV6-5; clone size: once; D gene: -; J gene: TRBJ2-6
CDR3 DNA: TGTGCCAGCAAGCAGCTGGGGACAGGGGCCCGCACAGATACGCAGTATTTT; CDR3 protein: CASKQLGTGARTDTQYF; V gene: TRBV7-2; clone size: once; D gene: TRBD1; J gene: TRBJ2-3
CDR3 DNA: TGTGCCAGCAGTTCGAATAACTATGGCTACACCTTC; CDR3 protein: CASSSNNYGYTF; V gene: TRBV12-3/TRBV12-4; clone size: -; D gene: -; J gene: TRBJ1-2
CDR3 DNA: TGTGCCAGCAGCCAAGATCTGGGACTAGCGGGGACAGATACGCAGTATTTT; CDR3 protein: CASSQDLGLAGTDTQYF; V gene: TRBV3-1; clone size: -; D gene: TRBD2; J gene: TRBJ2-3
CDR3 DNA: TGCAGCGTTGAGGCGAGGCACTATGGCTACACCTTC; CDR3 protein: CSVEARHYGYTF; V gene: TRBV29-1; clone size: -; D gene: -; J gene: TRBJ1-2
CDR3 DNA: TGCAGCGCTCGGACAGTATCGAACACCGGGGAGCTGTTTTTT; CDR3 protein: CSARTVSNTGELFF; V gene: TRBV29-1; clone size: -; D gene: -; J gene: TRBJ2-2
CDR3 DNA: TGTGCCAGCAGCCCGCAGGGGGCCCGTTACGAGACCCAGTACTTC; CDR3 protein: CASSPQGARYETQYF; V gene: TRBV11-2; clone size: -; D gene: TRBD1; J gene: TRBJ2-5
CDR3 DNA: TGTGCCAGCAGTTCCTCGGACTATGGCTACACCTTC; CDR3 protein: CASSSSDYGYTF; V gene: TRBV12-3/TRBV12-4; clone size: -; D gene: -; J gene: TRBJ1-2
CDR3 DNA: TGTGCCAGCATGACCGGGCTTAACGGGGGCTACACCTTC; CDR3 protein: CASMTGLNGGYTF; V gene: TRBV7-9; clone size: -; D gene: -; J gene: TRBJ1-2
CDR3 DNA: TGTGCCAGCAGTCCCCCGGGGCCCTACGAGCAGTACTTC; CDR3 protein: CASSPPGPYEQYF; V gene: TRBV12-3/TRBV12-4; clone size: -; D gene: -; J gene: TRBJ2-7
CDR3 DNA: TGTGCCAGCAGCGCGAAGTTGACAGGGGGCGAGAACTATGGCTACACCTTC; CDR3 protein: CASSAKLTGGENYGYTF; V gene: TRBV9; clone size: -; D gene: TRBD1; J gene: TRBJ1-2
CDR3 DNA: TGTGCCAGCAGCGTAAAAGGGGGCTACGAGCAGTACTTC; CDR3 protein: CASSVKGGYEQYF; V gene: TRBV9; clone size: -; D gene: -; J gene: TRBJ2-7
CDR3 DNA: TGTGCCAGCAGCCCTACGACAGGGGGCGCAGATACGCAGTATTTT; CDR3 protein: CASSPTTGGADTQYF; V gene: TRBV12-3/TRBV12-4; clone size: -; D gene: TRBD1; J gene: TRBJ2-3
CDR3 DNA: TGCAGTGCCTCGGGACTAGCCCGTCAGACCCAGTACTTC; CDR3 protein: CSASGLARQTQYF; V gene: TRBV20-1; clone size: -; D gene: TRBD2; J gene: TRBJ2-5
CDR3 DNA: TGCAGTGCTAGATTCAGGGGCTACGAGCAGTACTTC; CDR3 protein: CSARFRGYEQYF; V gene: TRBV20-1; clone size: -; D gene: -; J gene: TRBJ2-7
CDR3 DNA: TGTGCCAGCAGCGAAAGAATAGACCGTGAGCAGTTCTTC; CDR3 protein: CASSERIDREQFF; V gene: TRBV14; clone size: once; D gene: -; J gene: TRBJ2-1
CDR3 DNA: TGCAGCGTGGGCCACCGACTAGCGGACTCCTACAATGAGCAGTTCTTC; CDR3 protein: CSVGHRLADSYNEQFF; V gene: TRBV29-1; clone size: -; D gene: TRBD2; J gene: TRBJ2-1
CDR3 DNA: TGTGCCAGCAGCGCCGTACAGGGCCAAGAGACCCAGTACTTC; CDR3 protein: CASSAVQGQETQYF; V gene: TRBV9; clone size: -; D gene: -; J gene: TRBJ2-5
CDR3 DNA: TGCGCCAGCAGCCAAGGTCCAATCACGGCCTACGAGCAGTACTTC; CDR3 protein: CASSQGPITAYEQYF; V gene: TRBV4-1; clone size: -; D gene: -; J gene: TRBJ2-7
CDR3 DNA: TGCAGCGTCGTCAGGGGGTTTACGCAGTATTTT; CDR3 protein: CSVVRGFTQYF; V gene: TRBV29-1; clone size: -; D gene: TRBD1; J gene: TRBJ2-3
CDR3 DNA: TGTGCCAGCAGTTGGTATATGAACACTGAAGCTTTCTTT; CDR3 protein: CASSWYMNTEAFF; V gene: TRBV6-5; clone size: few; D gene: -; J gene: TRBJ1-1
CDR3 DNA: TGTGCCAGCAGGACAGGGACGCAAGAGACCCAGTACTTC; CDR3 protein: CASRTGTQETQYF; V gene: TRBV21-1; clone size: -; D gene: -; J gene: TRBJ2-5
CDR3 DNA: TGTGCCAGCAGTTTATCCCCGGGACTAGCCAATGAGCAGTTCTTC; CDR3 protein: CASSLSPGLANEQFF; V gene: TRBV12-3/TRBV12-4; clone size: -; D gene: TRBD2; J gene: TRBJ2-1
CDR3 DNA: TGTGCCAGCAGTCCAGGGGATTCAGATACGCAGTATTTT; CDR3 protein: CASSPGDSDTQYF; V gene: TRBV28; clone size: -; D gene: -; J gene: TRBJ2-3
CDR3 DNA: TGCAGTGCTAGGGGAATGGGTAATGAAAAACTGTTTTTT; CDR3 protein: CSARGMGNEKLFF; V gene: TRBV20-1; clone size: -; D gene: -; J gene: TRBJ1-4